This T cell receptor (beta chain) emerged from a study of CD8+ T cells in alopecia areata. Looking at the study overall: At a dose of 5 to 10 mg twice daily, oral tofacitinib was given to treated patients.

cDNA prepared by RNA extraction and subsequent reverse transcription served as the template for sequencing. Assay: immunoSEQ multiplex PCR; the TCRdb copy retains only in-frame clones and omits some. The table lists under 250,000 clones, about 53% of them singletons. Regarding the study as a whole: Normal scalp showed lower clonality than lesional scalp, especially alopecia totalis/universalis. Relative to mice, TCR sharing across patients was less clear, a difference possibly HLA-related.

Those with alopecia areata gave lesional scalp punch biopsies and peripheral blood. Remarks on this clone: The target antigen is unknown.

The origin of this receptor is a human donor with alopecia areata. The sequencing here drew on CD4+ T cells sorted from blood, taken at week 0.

The CDR3 DNA reads TGTGCCAGCAGCTCCGGACAGAATAATGAAAAACTGTTTTTT. Translation: CASSSGQNNEKLFF. V and J are TRBV9 and TRBJ1-4, with TRBD1 as a possible D gene (6 bases). Trimming took 4 bases from V and 4 from J, leaving 11 bases between them. CDR3 length: 14 amino acids. The germline CDR1 and CDR2 sequences are SGDLS and YYNGEE. Full variable domain (missing parts from reference TRBV9 and TRBJ1-4): DSGVTQTPKHLITATGQRVTLRCSPRSGDLSVYWYQQSLDQGLQFLIQYYNGEERAKGNILERFSAQQFPDLHSELNLSSLELGDSALYFCASSSGQNNEKLFFGSGTQLSVL.